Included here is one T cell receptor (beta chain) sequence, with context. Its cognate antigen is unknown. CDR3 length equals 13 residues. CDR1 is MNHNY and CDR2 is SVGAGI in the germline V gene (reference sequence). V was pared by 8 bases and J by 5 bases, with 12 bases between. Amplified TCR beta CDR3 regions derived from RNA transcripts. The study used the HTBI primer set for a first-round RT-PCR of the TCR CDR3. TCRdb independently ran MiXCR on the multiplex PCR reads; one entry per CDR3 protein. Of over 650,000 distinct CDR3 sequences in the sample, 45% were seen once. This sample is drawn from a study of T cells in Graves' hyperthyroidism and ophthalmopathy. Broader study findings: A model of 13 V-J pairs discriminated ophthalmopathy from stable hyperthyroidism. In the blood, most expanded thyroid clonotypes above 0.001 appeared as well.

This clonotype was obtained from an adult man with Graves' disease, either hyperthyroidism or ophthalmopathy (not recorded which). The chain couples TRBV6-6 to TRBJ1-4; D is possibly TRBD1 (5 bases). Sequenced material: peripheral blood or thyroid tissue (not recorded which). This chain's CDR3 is CASGGIGNEKLFF. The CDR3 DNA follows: TGTGCCAGCGGGGGTATTGGGAATGAAAAACTGTTTTTT.